Following are 20 T cell receptor beta chains from one sample sequenced in a study of T cells in Graves' hyperthyroidism and ophthalmopathy. RNA transcripts provided the source from which TCR beta CDR3 regions were amplified. HTBI primers drove first-round RT-PCR of the TCR CDR3. TCRdb redid the calling of the multiplex PCR reads with MiXCR, one entry per CDR3 protein. Of 750,000 to 950,000 distinct CDR3 sequences listed, more than 30% are singletons. The material sequenced was blood. The receptors come from a man between 18 and 29 years old with Graves' hyperthyroidism.

This clonotype turned up a few times. This chain links TRBV6-5 with TRBJ2-5; TRBD1 might be the D (5 bases). This CDR3 contains 13 residues. Germline lookup yields CDR1 MNHEY and CDR2 SVGAGI. Trimming took off 6 bases at V and 5 bases at J, with 13 bases between the two ends. The CDR3 DNA follows: TGTGCCAGCAGCGCGACAGCATCGGAGACCCAGTACTTC. This codes for CASSATASETQYF.

The chain employs TRBV28 and TRBJ2-7; 8 bases are shared with TRBD2. J gave up 2 bases and V 7 bases, and 4 bases lay outside the gene matches. Germline V gene lookup returns CDR1 MDHEN and CDR2 SYDVKM. This CDR3 is built from 13 residues. CDR3 protein: CASKLAETYEQYF. In DNA, the CDR3 is TGTGCCAGCAAACTAGCGGAGACCTACGAGCAGTACTTC.

This rearrangement joins TRBV20-1 to TRBJ2-2, with D perhaps matching TRBD2 (5 bases). Germline CDR1 reads DFQATT; CDR2 reads SNEGSKA (reference sequence). The CDR3 loop spans 15 amino acids. The V and J ends lost 1 base and 3 bases respectively, with 12 bases between them. The CDR3 region has the DNA TGCAGTGCTAGAGCTAGCAACCCGGACACCGGGGAGCTGTTTTTT. Amino acid sequence: CSARASNPDTGELFF.

This clonotype was observed a handful of times. The chain carries TRBV7-2 and TRBJ1-6; TRBD1 agrees at 12 bases. Germline V lookup: CDR1 SGHTA, CDR2 FQGNSA. The junction had 5 bases not matched to a gene; V was cut back by 4 bases and J by 13 bases. The CDR3 is 14 residues long. The CDR3 reads CASSWGQGASPLHF. CDR3 sequence (DNA): TGTGCCAGCAGCTGGGGACAGGGGGCTTCTCCCCTCCACTTT. Using reference TRBV7-2 and TRBJ1-6 for the parts outside the CDR3, the full variable domain is GAGVSQSPSNKVTEKGKDVELRCDPISGHTALYWYRQSLGQGLEFLIYFQGNSAPDKSGLPSDRFSAERTGGSVSTLTIQRTQQEDSAVYLCASSWGQGASPLHFGNGTRLTVT.

The chain joins TRBV7-8 to TRBJ1-1, with 8 positions matching TRBD1. The length of the CDR3 is 15 residues. Looked up from germline, CDR1 is SGHVS and CDR2 is FQNEAQ. V lost 5 bases, J lost 0 bases, and 5 bases stayed unmatched. The CDR3 sequence is CASSRGQGLNTEAFF. CDR3 nucleotide sequence: TGTGCCAGCAGCCGCGGACAGGGTTTGAACACTGAAGCTTTCTTT.

This clonotype was picked up a small number of times. The J gene is TRBJ2-5, the V gene TRBV3-1; perhaps TRBD2 as D (6 bases). Germline values: CDR1 LGHDT, CDR2 YNNKEL (reference sequence). The CDR3 is 14 residues long. Trimming took 0 bases from V and 5 from J, leaving 10 bases between them. The CDR3 reads CASSQDAGWETQYF. The CDR3 DNA sequence: TGTGCCAGCAGCCAAGACGCGGGGTGGGAGACCCAGTACTTC.

This clonotype has at least ten counts. The J gene is TRBJ1-6, the V gene TRBV9; TRBD1 might be the D (5 bases). The CDR3 has 15 residues. V was cut by 0 bases and J by 10 bases, with 14 bases left in between. CDR1 and CDR2 from the germline V gene are SGDLS and YYNGEE. For the CDR3, the DNA is TGTGCCAGCAGCGTAGGGCGACAAGGGGTCTCACCCCTCCACTTT. Translating gives CASSVGRQGVSPLHF.

A note on this clonotype: At one end, the junction sequence differs from germline, possibly due to a read error. The genes are TRBV9 and TRBJ2-7, with a possible D match to TRBD1 (6 bases). This CDR3 comprises 15 residues. Germline CDR1 SGDLS, CDR2 YYNGEE. The CDR3 reads CASSVAGAHSDEQYF. CDR3 bases: TGTGCCAGCAGCGTAGCAGGGGCCCACTCCGACGAGCAGTACTTC.

A few counts support this clonotype. This rearrangement joins TRBV9 to TRBJ1-1; no reliable D call. CDR3 length: 14 amino acids. Germline V gene sequence: CDR1 SGDLS, CDR2 YYNGEE. Trimming stripped 4 bases from V and 1 base from J, with 11 bases between. The CDR3: CASSRSSGNTEAFF. The CDR3 DNA reads as TGTGCCAGCAGCCGATCCAGTGGGAACACTGAAGCTTTCTTT.

This clonotype was seen at least ten times. The chain carries TRBV20-1 and TRBJ2-5, with 10 bases aligning to TRBD2. Unmatched junction bases numbered 13, after V lost 3 bases and J lost 9 bases. The CDR3 loop spans 15 amino acids. Germline loops: CDR1 DFQATT, CDR2 SNEGSKA (reference sequence). The CDR3 nucleotides are TGCAGTGCTAGCCCGGCCGGGACTAGCGAGCAGGCCCAGTACTTC. Translating gives CSASPAGTSEQAQYF.

This clonotype was counted only a few times. The V and J genes are TRBV4-2 and TRBJ2-2, with TRBD2 matching over 9 bases. This CDR3 has 16 residues. The J segment lost 0 bases and the V segment lost 5 bases, leaving 4 bases of the junction unmatched. The germline V gene encodes CDR1 LGHNA and CDR2 YNFKEQ. CDR3 coding DNA: TGTGCCAGCAGCAGAGCGGGGGGCCCGAACACCGGGGAGCTGTTTTTT. It specifies CASSRAGGPNTGELFF.

This clonotype was counted ten times or more. The chain has TRBV7-2 and TRBJ2-5; 8 bases are shared with TRBD2. Germline lookup yields CDR1 SGHTA and CDR2 FQGNSA. V lost 0 bases to trimming and J lost 5 bases; unmatched junction nucleotides: 5. The length of the CDR3 is 15 residues. This chain's CDR3 is CASSLAASGSETQYF. In DNA, the CDR3 is TGTGCCAGCAGCTTAGCGGCTAGCGGGTCGGAGACCCAGTACTTC.

The chain joins TRBV7-2 to TRBJ2-7; 8 nucleotides line up with TRBD1. The CDR3 is 16 amino acids. Germline assignment: CDR1 SGHTA and CDR2 FQGNSA. V gave up 1 base and J gave up 3 bases; unmatched junction bases: 8. CDR3 in DNA: TGTGCCAGCAGCTTAGTTCCGGGAGACAGGGGCTACGAGCAGTACTTC. This encodes CASSLVPGDRGYEQYF.

As for this clonotype: This sequence may be a read error, since a much larger clone differs from it by one base. The chain carries TRBV7-6 and TRBJ1-1; D may be TRBD1 (5 bases). The CDR3 totals 14 residues. Germline CDR1 SGHVS, CDR2 FNYEAQ. V was trimmed by 4 bases and J by 7 bases, leaving 16 bases between them. This CDR3 is CASSSGSGTGEAFF. As DNA, the CDR3 is TGTGCCAGCAGCTCAGGGTCGGGGACCGGTGAAGCTTTCTTT.

This clonotype was recorded a few times. This chain joins TRBV12-3 or TRBV12-4 and TRBJ1-1; D might be TRBD1 (6 bases). The CDR3 runs 15 residues. The CDR3 region has the DNA TGTGCTAGTGCTCGCCCGGGCAGGGGAGACACTGAAGCTTTCTTT. It translates to CASARPGRGDTEAFF.

This clonotype was counted at least ten times. V gene TRBV2 combines with J gene TRBJ1-1; D is undetermined. V was trimmed by 7 bases and J by 11 bases, leaving 11 bases between them. The germline V gene has CDR1 SNHLY and CDR2 FYNNEI. This CDR3 region has 10 residues. The CDR3 nucleotides read TGTGCCAGCAAAGGGTTGGAGGCTTTCTTT. Its protein is CASKGLEAFF. Full variable domain (missing parts from reference TRBV2 and TRBJ1-1): EPEVTQTPSHQVTQMGQEVILRCVPISNHLYFYWYRQILGQKVEFLVSFYNNEISEKSEIFDDQFSVERPDGSNFTLKIRSTKLEDSAMYFCASKGLEAFFGQGTRLTVV.

J is TRBJ1-2 and V is TRBV29-1; D is undetermined. Germline V lookup: CDR1 SQVTM, CDR2 ANQGSEA. V lost 3 bases, J lost 5 bases, and 16 bases lay in between. The length of the CDR3 is 14 residues. CDR3 protein: CSVEGGGPRYGYTF. DNA of the CDR3: TGCAGCGTTGAGGGTGGCGGGCCTAGGTATGGCTACACCTTC.

The V and J genes are TRBV19 and TRBJ1-5; TRBD1 aligns across 10 bases. CDR3 length equals 12 residues. Germline V CDR1 and CDR2: LNHDA, SQIVND (reference sequence). After removal of 8 bases from V and 5 bases from J, the junction contained 0 bases not matched to a gene. The DNA of the CDR3 is TGTGCCAGTGGACAGGGGGATCAGCCCCAGCATTTT. Translated: CASGQGDQPQHF.

V is TRBV6-2 or TRBV6-3 and J is TRBJ2-2, with D perhaps being TRBD1 or TRBD2 (5 bases each). Trimming took off 6 bases at V and 13 bases at J, with 12 bases between the two ends. In germline, CDR1 is MNHEY, CDR2 SVGEGT. This CDR3 contains 11 residues. Here the CDR3 reads CASRGMGRLFF. DNA of the CDR3: TGTGCCAGCAGGGGAATGGGACGGCTGTTTTTT.

The J gene is TRBJ1-5, the V gene TRBV29-1; 9 bases agree with TRBD1. In germline, CDR1 is SQVTM, CDR2 ANQGSEA. The V and J ends lost 8 bases and 7 bases, in that order; junction bases with no gene match: 6. The CDR3 is 12 residues long. The CDR3 region has the DNA TGCAGCCCAGGACAGGGGAGACAGCCCCAGCATTTT. Its translation is CSPGQGRQPQHF. The full variable domain, in which reference TRBV29-1 and TRBJ1-5 provide the parts outside the CDR3, is SAVISQKPSRDICQRGTSLTIQCQVDSQVTMMFWYRQQPGQSLTLIATANQGSEATYESGFVIDKFPISRPNLTFSTLTVSNMSPEDSSIYLCSPGQGRQPQHFGDGTRLSIL.